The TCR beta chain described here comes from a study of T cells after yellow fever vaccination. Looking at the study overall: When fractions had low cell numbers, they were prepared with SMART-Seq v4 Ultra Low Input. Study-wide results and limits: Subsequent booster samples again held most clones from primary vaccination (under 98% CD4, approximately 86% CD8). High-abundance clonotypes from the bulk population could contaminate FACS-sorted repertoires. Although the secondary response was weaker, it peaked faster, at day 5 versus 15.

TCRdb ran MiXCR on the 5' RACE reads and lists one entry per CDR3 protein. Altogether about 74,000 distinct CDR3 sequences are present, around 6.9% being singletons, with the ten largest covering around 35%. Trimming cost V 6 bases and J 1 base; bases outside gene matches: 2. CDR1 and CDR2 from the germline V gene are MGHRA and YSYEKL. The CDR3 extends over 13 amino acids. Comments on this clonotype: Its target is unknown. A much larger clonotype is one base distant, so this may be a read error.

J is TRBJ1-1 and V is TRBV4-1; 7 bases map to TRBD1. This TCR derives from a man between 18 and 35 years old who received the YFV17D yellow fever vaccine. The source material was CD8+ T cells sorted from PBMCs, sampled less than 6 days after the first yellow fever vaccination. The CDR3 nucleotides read TGCGCCAGCAGACAGGGGAGGAACACTGAAGCTTTCTTT. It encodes CASRQGRNTEAFF.